Following are 10 T cell receptor beta chains from one sample sequenced in a study of CD4 T cells in relation to SARS-CoV-2 and coronaviruses. The data were produced by immunoSEQ multiplex PCR, yet TCRdb's version contains in-frame clones alone and is incomplete. The profile covers 35,000 to 45,000 clones, with approximately 80% appearing a single time and roughly 22% taken by the ten largest. Their recognized antigens are unknown. Source material: memory CD4+ T cells from PBMCs, cultured in vitro. The receptors here all came from an adult with COVID-19.

V gene TRBV11-2 combines with J gene TRBJ2-3; no firm D call. The germline CDR1 and CDR2 sequences are SGHAT and FQNNGV. CDR3 length: 13 residues. The V end was cut by 5 bases, the J end by 2 bases, with 8 bases between. The chain's CDR3 is CASSPSYTDTQYF. DNA of the CDR3: TGTGCCAGCAGCCCGTCCTACACAGATACGCAGTATTTT.

The rearrangement links TRBV11-1 to TRBJ1-1; 7 positions agree with TRBD1. Germline V gene lookup returns CDR1 SGHAT and CDR2 FQDESV (reference sequence). The CDR3 spans 14 residues. Trimming at V came to 2 bases and at J to 6 bases, leaving 6 bases not matched to a gene. The CDR3 coding sequence is TGTGCCAGCAGCTTAAACCTCGGACAGGCTGAAGCTTTCTTT. Translating gives CASSLNLGQAEAFF.

V gene TRBV10-3 combines with J gene TRBJ1-2, with D possibly matching TRBD1 (5 bases). Germline CDR1 reads ENHRY; CDR2 reads SYGVKD. CDR3 length equals 16 residues. The V and J ends lost 4 bases and 4 bases respectively, with 19 bases between them. The CDR3 reads CAISVRADSPSYGYTF. The CDR3 DNA follows: TGTGCCATCAGTGTAAGGGCCGACAGCCCTAGCTATGGCTACACCTTC.

V gene TRBV29-1 combines with J gene TRBJ2-1; tentative D call: TRBD1 (5 bases). The germline CDR1 and CDR2 sequences are SQVTM and ANQGSEA. The V end was cut by 0 bases, the J end by 2 bases, with 5 bases between. The CDR3 length is 13 residues. CDR3 loop: CSVEETAYNEQFF. The CDR3 DNA reads TGCAGCGTTGAAGAGACAGCCTACAATGAGCAGTTCTTC.

This sequence joins TRBV19 and TRBJ1-5; D gene unclear. Trimming took 7 bases from V and 1 from J, leaving 14 bases between them. The CDR3 is 15 residues long. Germline lookup yields CDR1 LNHDA and CDR2 SQIVND (reference sequence). The CDR3: CASTRRDLSNQPQHF. CDR3 DNA sequence: TGTGCCAGTACTCGTCGGGATCTAAGCAATCAGCCCCAGCATTTT.

The chain employs TRBV5-4 and TRBJ2-1, with 9 bases matching TRBD2. Per the germline V gene, CDR1 is SGHNT and CDR2 is YYREEE (reference sequence). The CDR3 has 16 amino acids. V was clipped by 0 bases and J by 9 bases; unmatched bases: 10. CDR3 region: CASSLGGIAGVFEQFF. CDR3 coding DNA: TGTGCCAGCAGCTTGGGTGGGATAGCGGGAGTGTTTGAGCAGTTCTTC. Using reference TRBV5-4 and TRBJ2-1 for the parts outside the CDR3, the full variable domain is ETGVTQSPTHLIKTRGQQVTLRCSSQSGHNTVSWYQQALGQGPQFIFQYYREEENGRGNFPPRFSGLQFPNYSSELNVNALELDDSALYLCASSLGGIAGVFEQFFGPGTRLTVL.

V usage is TRBV6-1 and J usage is TRBJ2-1; 10 nucleotides align to TRBD2. The CDR3 has 20 amino acids. Germline CDR1 reads MNHNS; CDR2 reads SASEGT. Unmatched junction bases numbered 20, after V lost 8 bases and J lost 1 base. This chain's CDR3 is CASRGADGTSALDSYNEQFF. Here the CDR3 DNA reads TGTGCCAGCCGTGGTGCCGACGGGACTAGCGCCCTAGATTCCTACAATGAGCAGTTCTTC.

This chain connects TRBV2 to TRBJ1-5; D not resolved. This CDR3 spans 15 amino acids. Germline CDR1 SNHLY, CDR2 FYNNEI. V lost 5 bases and J 0 bases, leaving 11 bases between the germline ends. CDR3 region: CASSLDGNSNQPQHF. CDR3 in DNA: TGTGCCAGCAGTCTCGACGGGAATAGCAATCAGCCCCAGCATTTT.

V gene TRBV7-9 combines with J gene TRBJ1-1, with D possibly being TRBD1 (5 bases). Trimming shortened V by 2 bases and J by 8 bases, and 18 bases separated the two germline ends. The germline CDR1 and CDR2 sequences are SEHNR and FQNEAQ (reference sequence). The CDR3 length is 15 residues. CDR3 in amino acids: CASSLTGAGVKEAFF. The CDR3 DNA reads as TGTGCCAGCAGCTTAACAGGTGCGGGGGTAAAAGAAGCTTTCTTT.

The rearrangement joins TRBV9 to TRBJ2-7, with no clear D. The germline V gene has CDR1 SGDLS and CDR2 YYNGEE. Trimming took off 4 bases at V and 5 bases at J, with 13 bases between the two ends. This CDR3 region has 13 residues. This CDR3 is CASSSTRSDEQYF. The CDR3 nucleotides read TGTGCCAGCAGCTCCACCCGTTCGGACGAGCAGTACTTC. Using reference TRBV9 and TRBJ2-7 for the parts outside the CDR3, the full variable domain is DSGVTQTPKHLITATGQRVTLRCSPRSGDLSVYWYQQSLDQGLQFLIQYYNGEERAKGNILERFSAQQFPDLHSELNLSSLELGDSALYFCASSSTRSDEQYFGPGTRLTVT.